The clone carrying this T cell receptor (beta chain) has at least ten counts. The antigen remains unidentified. This entry belongs to a study of T cells after yellow fever vaccination. In the study overall: Fractions of limited cellularity were prepared by means of SMART-Seq v4 Ultra Low Input.

Points from the study as a whole: Across the CD4 and CD8 compartments, a small share of clonotypes was present in both. Reappearing after the booster were most of the clones from primary vaccination (about 96% CD4, around 88% CD8). A faster peak, day 5 versus 15, was reached by the weaker secondary response.

V lost 0 bases and J lost 10; bases outside the gene matches: 15. This CDR3 region has 17 residues. CDR1 and CDR2 (germline): LGHDT, YNNKEL (reference sequence). One entry per CDR3 protein, called by TCRdb with MiXCR from the 5' RACE reads. The table includes roughly 74,000 distinct CDR3 sequences, roughly 6.9% detected once. The V gene is TRBV3-1, the J gene TRBJ1-1, with 9 bases matching TRBD1. The material sequenced was CD8+ T cells sorted from PBMCs, taken about 5 days after the first yellow fever vaccination. The receptor's source is a man aged 18 to 30 who received the YFV17D yellow fever vaccine. CDR3 DNA sequence: TGTGCCAGCAGCCAAGACCGGGGGGACAGGGTAAAGGTCGGAGCTTTCTTT. Protein product: CASSQDRGDRVKVGAFF.